The 17 T cell receptor beta chains below all came from one sample that was sequenced in a study of cytomegalovirus exposure and HLA in healthy donors. This PCR relied on a set of 60 Vbeta primers and 13 Jbeta primers. Sequenced by immunoSEQ multiplex PCR; TCRdb stores in-frame clones only, minus some. Of over 150,000 clones in the sample, 75% to 85% are singletons; the top ten hold about 11%. Sequenced: PBMCs. These receptors were taken from a man in his fifties or sixties in good health and CMV-seropositive.

This clone was recorded a few times. The chain recombines TRBV4-1 with TRBJ2-3; 14 nucleotides match TRBD2. The V segment lost 4 bases and the J segment 4 bases; nucleotides outside the gene matches: 10. The CDR3 consists of 18 residues. Per germline, CDR1 MGHRA and CDR2 YSYEKL. For the CDR3, the DNA is TGCGCCAGCAGCCGAGGCGGACTAGCGGGGGGCGGCGCAGATACGCAGTATTTT. Translating it yields CASSRGGLAGGGADTQYF.

V is TRBV6-6 and J is TRBJ1-2; D remains unclear. Looked up from germline, CDR1 is MNHNY and CDR2 is SVGAGI (reference sequence). Trimming took off 7 bases at V and 8 bases at J, with 17 bases between the two ends. CDR3 size: 13 residues. CDR3 sequence: CASMEGLSGGYTF. The DNA for the CDR3 is TGTGCCAGCATGGAAGGGCTCTCGGGGGGCTACACCTTC.

The CDR3 region has the DNA TGTGCCAGCAGCTTAGGGACTAGCAGTAGCACAGATACGCAGTATTTT. Protein: CASSLGTSSSTDTQYF. This chain uses TRBV5-4 with TRBJ2-3; 9 bases align to TRBD2. Germline-derived CDR1 and CDR2 are SGHNT and YYREEE (reference sequence). Losses at the gene ends were 2 bases for V and 0 bases for J; bases not matched to a gene: 4. The CDR3 has 16 residues. The variable domain in full, completed from reference TRBV5-4 and TRBJ2-3, reads ETGVTQSPTHLIKTRGQQVTLRCSSQSGHNTVSWYQQALGQGPQFIFQYYREEENGRGNFPPRFSGLQFPNYSSELNVNALELDDSALYLCASSLGTSSSTDTQYFGPGTRLTVL.

This clone has a single count. The rearrangement uses TRBV5-1 and TRBJ1-6, with D possibly being TRBD1 (6 bases). CDR1 is SGHRS, CDR2 YFSETQ, per germline. V lost 4 bases and J lost 7, with 15 bases in between. The CDR3 has 15 residues. CDR3 sequence (DNA): TGCGCCAGCAGCGTGGATGTCAGGGGAAATTCACCCCTCCACTTT. This gives the protein CASSVDVRGNSPLHF.

The rearrangement uses TRBV28 and TRBJ2-6; D is uncertain. V lost 5 bases and J 2 bases, leaving 10 bases between the germline ends. CDR1 is MDHEN, CDR2 SYDVKM, per germline. The CDR3 runs to 15 residues. The CDR3 nucleotides read TGTGCCAGCAGTCCCGGTTTCGCTGGGGCCAACGTCCTGACTTTC. This gives the protein CASSPGFAGANVLTF.

The chain employs TRBV6-1 and TRBJ1-5; TRBD1 might be the D (5 bases). Germline V gene sequence: CDR1 MNHNS, CDR2 SASEGT. V shed 6 bases and J shed 0 bases, with 6 bases lying between them. The CDR3 spans 13 residues. The CDR3 DNA reads as TGTGCCAGCAGGGGGGGTAGCAATCAGCCCCAGCATTTT. It encodes CASRGGSNQPQHF.

This chain joins TRBV6-6 and TRBJ1-1, with 7 bases matching TRBD1. The CDR3 totals 14 residues. Looked up from germline, CDR1 is MNHNY and CDR2 is SVGAGI (reference sequence). Germline trimming cut 11 bases from V and 6 bases from J; bases unmatched to any gene: 15. The CDR3 is CASGTGTARAEAFF. The CDR3 DNA reads TGTGCCTCCGGAACCGGGACAGCTCGCGCTGAAGCTTTCTTT.

This clone was observed a handful of times. The gene calls are TRBV5-4 and TRBJ1-2, with D possibly being TRBD1 (6 bases). Trimming shortened V by 3 bases and J by 4 bases, and 10 bases separated the two germline ends. Germline CDR1 is SGHNT and CDR2 is YYREEE (reference sequence). The length of the CDR3 is 13 residues. CDR3 DNA: TGTGCCAGCAGCTCTACAGGGACCTATGGCTACACCTTC. It is translated as CASSSTGTYGYTF. Combining the CDR3 with reference TRBV5-4 and TRBJ1-2 gives the whole variable domain ETGVTQSPTHLIKTRGQQVTLRCSSQSGHNTVSWYQQALGQGPQFIFQYYREEENGRGNFPPRFSGLQFPNYSSELNVNALELDDSALYLCASSSTGTYGYTFGSGTRLTVV.

The gene calls are TRBV6-5 and TRBJ2-5, with 12 bases aligning to TRBD2. Germline CDR1 MNHEY, CDR2 SVGAGI. This CDR3 spans 14 amino acids. With 6 bases clipped from V and 4 bases from J, the junction kept 3 bases outside the gene matches. The CDR3 protein is CASSSTSGGETQYF. CDR3 coding DNA: TGTGCCAGCAGCTCGACTAGCGGGGGAGAGACCCAGTACTTC.

The rearrangement joins TRBV7-2 to TRBJ1-2; D remains ambiguous. The CDR3 is made up of 15 amino acids. Trimming cost V 1 base and J 4 bases, with 13 bases left between them. Germline values: CDR1 SGHTA, CDR2 FQGNSA. This chain's CDR3 is CASSLVRLQSYGYTF. Here the CDR3 DNA reads TGTGCCAGCAGCTTAGTCCGTTTACAGAGCTATGGCTACACCTTC.

This chain joins TRBV6-5 and TRBJ2-7; 7 nucleotides match TRBD1. The CDR3 runs 15 residues. V gave up 3 bases and J gave up 4 bases; unmatched junction bases: 9. The germline CDR1 and CDR2 sequences are MNHEY and SVGAGI. The CDR3 is CASSYSTGSFYEQYF. CDR3 nucleotides: TGTGCCAGCAGTTATTCGACAGGGTCGTTTTACGAGCAGTACTTC.

The chain uses TRBV28 and TRBJ1-2, with 8 bases lining up with TRBD1. The CDR3 has 15 amino acids. V lost 3 bases, J lost 6 bases, and 9 bases stayed unmatched. CDR1 and CDR2 (germline): MDHEN, SYDVKM. The CDR3 bases are TGTGCCAGCAGTTTGGTCGACAGGGGCTTGGATGGCTACACCTTC. Translation: CASSLVDRGLDGYTF.

The chain carries TRBV28 and TRBJ2-5; 7 bases line up with TRBD2. Trimming took 5 bases from V and 1 from J; bases not matched to a gene: 4. Looked up from germline, CDR1 is MDHEN and CDR2 is SYDVKM. The CDR3 covers 14 residues. The CDR3 nucleotides read TGTGCCAGCAGTCCCGGGGGGACCCAAGAGACCCAGTACTTC. Translated: CASSPGGTQETQYF.

The chain carries TRBV7-9 and TRBJ2-5; possible D gene TRBD1, 5 bases. The CDR3 covers 14 residues. The ends were cut back, 5 bases at V and 5 bases at J, with 15 bases in the middle. In germline, CDR1 is SEHNR, CDR2 FQNEAQ (reference sequence). The CDR3 nucleotides are TGTGCCAGCAGCCCAGGGTCCGGTCGGGAGACCCAGTACTTC. Protein: CASSPGSGRETQYF.

The gene calls are TRBV4-1 and TRBJ1-5; D not certain. This CDR3 contains 17 residues. The germline V gene has CDR1 MGHRA and CDR2 YSYEKL. Trimming stripped 4 bases from V and 0 bases from J, with 16 bases between. The CDR3 reads CASSPWWREDSNQPQHF. As DNA, the CDR3 is TGCGCCAGCAGCCCTTGGTGGAGGGAAGATAGCAATCAGCCCCAGCATTTT.

CDR3 DNA: TGTGCCAGCAGCCTCGGTGGTCCAAACACCATATATTTT. This gives the protein CASSLGGPNTIYF. The rearrangement uses TRBV7-9 and TRBJ1-3, with D unclear. Germline CDR1 reads SEHNR; CDR2 reads FQNEAQ (reference sequence). V was pared by 5 bases and J by 6 bases, with 11 bases between. The CDR3 contains 13 residues.

This sequence joins TRBV18 and TRBJ1-5; 7 bases agree with TRBD1. This CDR3 contains 16 residues. V lost 6 bases, J lost 0 bases, and 8 bases stayed unmatched. CDR1 and CDR2 from the germline V gene are KGHSH and LQKENI. In nucleotides, the CDR3 is TGTGCCAGCTCTTATGGACAGGCGAATAGCAATCAGCCCCAGCATTTT. This encodes CASSYGQANSNQPQHF.